These 20 T cell receptor beta chains were sequenced from one sample in a study of blood T cells in healthy people across ages. The use of a sample-barcoded 5' primer and a J-beta primer mix characterized a second PCR of about 6 to 12 cycles. TCRdb re-analysed the 5' RACE reads in MiXCR, keeping a single row per CDR3 protein. Found here are some 1.8 million distinct CDR3 sequences, 39% of them singletons; the top ten hold 23%. Material for sequencing was blood. The receptors stem from a human donor in good health.

The chain links TRBV28 to TRBJ2-1, with D tentatively TRBD2 (7 bases). CDR1 and CDR2 (germline): MDHEN, SYDVKM. This CDR3 region has 17 residues. V lost 4 bases and J lost 2, with 18 bases in between. CDR3: CASSWGGARSPYNEQFF. The CDR3 DNA reads as TGTGCCAGCAGTTGGGGGGGGGCCCGTTCCCCCTACAATGAGCAGTTCTTC.

This chain connects TRBV4-1 to TRBJ1-6, with D perhaps TRBD1 (5 bases). This CDR3 is built from 15 residues. Germline CDR1 MGHRA, CDR2 YSYEKL. Trimming cost V 0 bases and J 10 bases, with 13 bases left between them. In DNA, the CDR3 is TGCGCCAGCAGCCAAGAAGCGGGGACCGAGTCACCCCTCCACTTT. Protein sequence: CASSQEAGTESPLHF.

This clonotype was observed many times. A junction end diverges from the germline sequence, so it may reflect a read error. Here the CDR3 DNA reads TGTGCCAGCGGACAGGGGTCCTACAATGAGCAGTTCTTC. Its translation: CASGQGSYNEQFF. The V and J genes are TRBV5-1 and TRBJ2-1; 9 bases agree with TRBD1. The CDR3 is 13 amino acids. Germline V gene sequence: CDR1 SGHRS, CDR2 YFSETQ.

A few counts support this clonotype. The genes are TRBV19 and TRBJ1-5; possibly TRBD1 for D (5 bases). Germline V CDR1 and CDR2: LNHDA, SQIVND (reference sequence). Trimming left V 6 bases short and J 2 bases short, with 11 bases between. The CDR3 is made up of 14 amino acids. The CDR3 here is CASRRIGGNQPQHF. The CDR3, as DNA: TGTGCCAGTAGGAGAATAGGGGGCAATCAGCCCCAGCATTTT.

V gene TRBV28 combines with J gene TRBJ1-2; perhaps TRBD1 as D (6 bases). With 3 bases removed from V and 12 bases from J, the gap between germline ends came to 20 bases. The CDR3 length is 14 residues. Germline loops: CDR1 MDHEN, CDR2 SYDVKM. The CDR3 region is CASSFQDRPIGHTF. The CDR3 DNA follows: TGTGCCAGCAGTTTTCAAGACAGGCCGATCGGCCACACCTTC.

In its sample, this clonotype was seen a few times. V and J are TRBV4-3 and TRBJ2-3; D might be TRBD1 or TRBD2, each matching 5 bases. The V gene lost 0 bases and the J gene lost 2 bases, with 12 bases spanning the gap. The germline V gene has CDR1 LGHNA and CDR2 YSLEER. The CDR3 runs 16 residues. CDR3 bases: TGCGCCAGCAGCCAAGATCCGGGGCGATTCACAGATACGCAGTATTTT. Protein product: CASSQDPGRFTDTQYF.

This clonotype was detected only a few times. CDR3 in amino acids: CGIQGASQEQYF. The CDR3, as DNA: TGTGGCATACAGGGGGCAAGTCAAGAGCAGTACTTC. The genes are TRBV10-3 and TRBJ2-7; TRBD1 agrees at 9 bases. CDR1 is ENHRY and CDR2 is SYGVKD in the germline V gene. The CDR3 has 12 amino acids.

This clonotype was seen only a few times. This chain connects TRBV6-5 to TRBJ1-2; D remains unclear. The CDR3 length is 13 residues. V lost 6 bases and J 4 bases, leaving 12 bases between the germline ends. Germline loops: CDR1 MNHEY, CDR2 SVGAGI. CDR3: CASREEAFYGYTF. CDR3 nucleotide sequence: TGTGCCAGCAGAGAAGAGGCTTTCTATGGCTACACCTTC.

The rearrangement uses TRBV6-1 and TRBJ2-1; D gene ambiguous. The DNA end lines up better with TRBJ2-7; the J call may be wrong. Germline V gene lookup returns CDR1 MNHNS and CDR2 SASEGT. CDR3 length equals 16 residues. CDR3 sequence (DNA): TGTGCCAGCAGTGCGACCCAGACGAGCTCCTACAATGAGCAGTACTTC. This codes for CASSATQTSSYNEQYF.

V usage is TRBV7-2 and J usage is TRBJ1-5; D perhaps matches TRBD1 (5 bases). CDR3 length: 18 residues. Germline V gene lookup returns CDR1 SGHTA and CDR2 FQGNSA. The V gene lost 4 bases and the J gene lost 4 bases, with 23 bases spanning the gap. The CDR3 DNA is TGTGCCAGCAGCTCAGTGAGCAGGGCCTCCCGACTAAATCAGCCCCAGCATTTT. Its translation: CASSSVSRASRLNQPQHF. Variable domain in full (rest from reference TRBV7-2 and TRBJ1-5): GAGVSQSPSNKVTEKGKDVELRCDPISGHTALYWYRQSLGQGLEFLIYFQGNSAPDKSGLPSDRFSAERTGGSVSTLTIQRTQQEDSAVYLCASSSVSRASRLNQPQHFGDGTRLSIL.

The sample holds a few counts of this clonotype. The chain couples TRBV20-1 to TRBJ2-3, with a tentative D call TRBD1 (5 bases). Trimming took off 1 base at V and 0 bases at J, with 8 bases between the two ends. The CDR3 is made up of 14 amino acids. Germline CDR1 DFQATT, CDR2 SNEGSKA (reference sequence). CDR3 residues: CSARVGQSTDTQYF. Here the CDR3 DNA reads TGCAGTGCTAGAGTGGGGCAGAGCACAGATACGCAGTATTTT.

This chain joins TRBV11-3 and TRBJ2-6; unclear D gene. CDR3 size: 18 residues. Trimming shortened V by 1 base and J by 0 bases, and 13 bases separated the two germline ends. Germline loops: CDR1 SGHNT, CDR2 YENEEA. For the CDR3, the DNA is TGTGCCAGCAGCTTAGGGCCCCCAAGTCTCTCTGGGGCCAACGTCCTGACTTTC. Translated: CASSLGPPSLSGANVLTF.

There are a few counts of this clonotype. A much larger clone lies one base from this, so it may be a read error. The chain links TRBV12-3 or TRBV12-4 to TRBJ1-2, with 7 bases aligning to TRBD1. The trim removed 11 bases at V and 8 bases at J, leaving 11 bases unmatched. The CDR3 spans 12 residues. CDR3 nucleotides: TGTGCCGGCAAGGAGGGGGCAAGGGGCTACACCTTC. Its translation is CAGKEGARGYTF.

The V call is TRBV5-1, the J call TRBJ2-1; maybe TRBD1 (5 bases). Trimming took off 2 bases at V and 6 bases at J, with 18 bases between the two ends. The CDR3 is 16 residues long. The germline gives CDR1 SGHRS, CDR2 YFSETQ. The CDR3: CASSLSLQVRFNEQFF. The CDR3 coding sequence is TGCGCCAGCAGCTTAAGTCTACAGGTCAGATTCAATGAGCAGTTCTTC.

This clonotype was seen a few times. A junction end diverges from the germline sequence, so it may reflect a read error. This chain uses TRBV5-1 with TRBJ2-5; D might be TRBD1 (6 bases). This CDR3 spans 13 amino acids. The V gene's germline CDR1 is SGHRS and CDR2 YFSETQ. The CDR3 DNA reads as TGTGCCAGCAGCCGCGGCACAGGGGAGACCCAGTACTTC. Protein: CASSRGTGETQYF.

The rearrangement joins TRBV5-1 to TRBJ2-3; the D gene is possibly TRBD2 (7 bases). Germline V gene sequence: CDR1 SGHRS, CDR2 YFSETQ. V lost 4 bases and J lost 4, with 13 bases in between. This CDR3 contains 14 residues. CDR3 protein: CASSGGARSDTQYF. The CDR3, as DNA: TGCGCCAGCAGCGGGGGGGCCCGATCAGATACGCAGTATTTT.

A few counts support this clonotype. The J gene is TRBJ2-5, the V gene TRBV14, with TRBD1 matching 12 bases. Trimming cost V 3 bases and J 4 bases; bases outside gene matches: 12. The CDR3 extends over 18 amino acids. The V gene's germline CDR1 is SGHDN and CDR2 FVKESK. In nucleotides, the CDR3 is TGTGCCAGCAGCCAGGTTCGGGACAGGGGGCTGGATTCAGAGACCCAGTACTTC. It is translated as CASSQVRDRGLDSETQYF. Based on the CDR3 plus reference TRBV14 and TRBJ2-5, the full variable domain is EAGVTQFPSHSVIEKGQTVTLRCDPISGHDNLYWYRRVMGKEIKFLLHFVKESKQDESGMPNNRFLAERTGGTYSTLKVQPAELEDSGVYFCASSQVRDRGLDSETQYFGPGTRLLVL.

This clonotype was counted between two and nine times. The chain couples TRBV15 to TRBJ1-2, with no clear D. V lost 5 bases to trimming and J lost 5 bases, with 24 bases between them. CDR3 size: 17 residues. Germline V CDR1 and CDR2: LNHNV, YYDKDF (reference sequence). The CDR3 sequence: CATSLDAWGGGVYGYTF. The CDR3 DNA reads TGTGCCACCAGCCTCGACGCATGGGGTGGCGGGGTATATGGCTACACCTTC.

CDR3 in amino acids: CASSSLDRDPYGYTF. The CDR3 DNA follows: TGTGCCAGCAGTTCTCTGGACAGGGACCCCTATGGCTACACCTTC. This chain joins TRBV6-6 and TRBJ1-2; 8 bases agree with TRBD1. The CDR3 totals 15 residues. The germline CDR1 and CDR2 sequences are MNHNY and SVGAGI (reference sequence). Germline trimming cut 4 bases from V and 4 bases from J; bases unmatched to any gene: 8.

This clonotype was seen more than once but under ten times. This chain links TRBV29-1 with TRBJ2-7; 7 bases match TRBD2. V lost 4 bases to trimming and J lost 5 bases; unmatched junction nucleotides: 11. This CDR3 region has 14 residues. Germline V gene lookup returns CDR1 SQVTM and CDR2 ANQGSEA. The CDR3 loop is CSVARSGVLDEQYF. DNA for the CDR3: TGCAGCGTTGCCCGAAGCGGGGTGTTAGACGAGCAGTACTTC.